The entry below gives a single T cell receptor (beta chain) sequence along with its context. The CDR3 loop spans 13 amino acids. The germline V gene encodes CDR1 SGDLS and CDR2 YYNGEE. With 1 base removed from V and 0 bases from J, the gap between germline ends came to 5 bases. This entry belongs to a study of blood T cell repertoires in COVID-19. In the source study's methods: Reference gene primer amplification gave estimated nucleated cell counts. Sequenced by immunoSEQ multiplex PCR; TCRdb stores in-frame clones only, minus some. V and J calls and clone size are as listed in that table; D and trimming were resolved from the DNA. This sample has about 290,000 clones, with 86% found just once.

The specimen was peripheral blood. This receptor was taken from a woman in her twenties or thirties with active or convalescent COVID-19. The chain joins TRBV9 to TRBJ2-7; the D is unclear. The chain's CDR3 is CASSVHSSYEQYF. The CDR3, as DNA: TGTGCCAGCAGCGTACACAGCTCCTACGAGCAGTACTTC. Using reference TRBV9 and TRBJ2-7 for the parts outside the CDR3, the full variable domain is DSGVTQTPKHLITATGQRVTLRCSPRSGDLSVYWYQQSLDQGLQFLIQYYNGEERAKGNILERFSAQQFPDLHSELNLSSLELGDSALYFCASSVHSSYEQYFGPGTRLTVT.